This T cell receptor beta chain is from a study of molecular identifiers for immune sequencing clone quantification. CDR1 and CDR2 (germline): DFQATT, SNEGSKA (reference sequence). Trimming pared 6 bases from V and 6 bases from J, leaving 22 bases between. The CDR3 contains 15 residues. This clonotype was found many times. TCRdb passed the PCR reads through MiXCR, listing each CDR3 protein once. Here the sample spans hundreds of thousands of distinct CDR3 sequences, approximately 24% being singletons. Sequencing input: naive CD8+ T cells from blood, with Jurkat cell RNA spiked in. Described subset: FACS-sorted CD8+CD4-CCR7+CD45RA+ naive T cells. The chain joins TRBV20-1 to TRBJ2-3; D unresolved. This clonotype was obtained from a human donor in good health. Some libraries in this study had Jurkat cell RNA spiked in. CDR3 region: CSASQVALRTDTQYF. In DNA, the CDR3 is TGCAGTGCCAGCCAAGTAGCACTGCGAACGGATACGCAGTATTTT.